One T cell receptor beta chain is described in this entry. These data are taken from a study of shared clonotypes between healthy human individuals. Positive CCR7 selection of CD45RO-negative cells yielded the naive CD8 cells, and terminally differentiated effector memory CD45RA+ cells were excluded. None of the donors, who were healthy HIV-negative adults, had recently had acute infections or vaccinations. The table came from immunoSEQ multiplex PCR; TCRdb's copy has only in-frame clones and leaves some out. This table holds 630,000 or so clones, nearly 98% found once. Sequenced sample: naive CD8+ T cells sorted from blood. The clonotype comes from a man younger than 45 in good health.

CDR3 residues: CAISDPGLIETQYF. The CDR3 DNA sequence: TGTGCCATCAGTGACCCAGGACTGATAGAGACCCAGTACTTC. The chain is built from TRBV10-3 and TRBJ2-5; a weak D match, TRBD2 (5 bases). From germline, CDR1 is ENHRY and CDR2 SYGVKD. Trimming shortened V by 3 bases and J by 4 bases, and 12 bases separated the two germline ends. The CDR3 totals 14 residues.